The rows below give T cell receptor beta chains drawn from one sample of a study of radiotherapy plus CTLA-4 blockade in lung cancer. Assay: immunoSEQ multiplex PCR; the TCRdb copy retains only in-frame clones and omits some. The repertoire holds about 88,000 clones, with approximately 75% as singletons. The sequences come from peripheral blood, collected from a patient treated with radiotherapy plus ipilimumab. The receptors were gathered from a human donor with non-small cell lung cancer that progressed on radiotherapy plus ipilimumab. Each CDR3 is given without its conserved first and last residue. For some rows the clone size is stated as once, few or many, or as a class when expanded; others skip it.

cdr3_aa: SVEGLEVSSSYNEQF
clone_size: NA
v_call: TRBV29-1

cdr3_aa: ASSLFTGNSNQPQH
clone_size: NA
v_call: TRBV28

cdr3_aa: SVGLAGTYNEQF
clone_size: NA
v_call: TRBV29-1

cdr3_aa: ASSPGPSDTYEQY
clone_size: NA
v_call: TRBV5-5

cdr3_aa: ASSTNKLRETQY
clone_size: NA
v_call: TRBV7-9

cdr3_aa: ASSLGRGYSPLH
clone_size: NA
v_call: TRBV7-2

cdr3_aa: ASSPPGRLSNQPQH
clone_size: NA
v_call: TRBV28

cdr3_aa: AITTGGAYNEQF
clone_size: once
v_call: TRBV10-3

cdr3_aa: SVELAGGWADTQY
clone_size: NA
v_call: TRBV29-1

cdr3_aa: ASSDRRGLGGYT
clone_size: NA
v_call: TRBV6-5

cdr3_aa: ASSQDRQGQAF
clone_size: NA
v_call: TRBV4-3

cdr3_aa: ASSAQPTVGYEQY
clone_size: NA
v_call: TRBV10-1

cdr3_aa: ASSEATNTGELF
clone_size: NA
v_call: TRBV2

cdr3_aa: ARSFGASGATNQPQH
clone_size: few
v_call: TRBV5-3

cdr3_aa: ASSVGGGDEKLF
clone_size: few
v_call: TRBV9

cdr3_aa: ASSFGTGRGGLF
clone_size: NA
v_call: TRBV4-2

cdr3_aa: ASSSQGGASNYGYT
clone_size: NA
v_call: TRBV5-5

cdr3_aa: ARSLLRVGNEKLF
clone_size: NA
v_call: TRBV5-3

cdr3_aa: ASNRLGGDTGELF
clone_size: NA
v_call: TRBV9

cdr3_aa: ASSLGQGVDGYT
clone_size: many
v_call: TRBV7-9

cdr3_aa: AISESGGDQPQH
clone_size: NA
v_call: TRBV10-3

cdr3_aa: ASSPRRWTAAEYSNQPQH
clone_size: NA
v_call: TRBV28

cdr3_aa: ASSPAGEGEETQY
clone_size: NA
v_call: TRBV19

cdr3_aa: ASSQTPASAGELF
clone_size: NA
v_call: TRBV4-1

cdr3_aa: ASSSHTGERDIIYEQY
clone_size: NA
v_call: TRBV28

cdr3_aa: ASSIARSPDTQY
clone_size: NA
v_call: TRBV19

cdr3_aa: ASSLSGGTDTQY
clone_size: NA
v_call: TRBV7-9

cdr3_aa: ASSQSVAMNTEAF
clone_size: NA
v_call: TRBV23-1

cdr3_aa: ASSGVGLAELTGELF
clone_size: NA
v_call: TRBV28

cdr3_aa: ASSIDGTDTQY
clone_size: NA
v_call: TRBV19

cdr3_aa: ASSSRDIVAVSNQPQH
clone_size: NA
v_call: TRBV28

cdr3_aa: ASSPDRVGGYT
clone_size: NA
v_call: TRBV27

cdr3_aa: SVGYRRLSSYEQY
clone_size: NA
v_call: TRBV29-1

cdr3_aa: ASSATGSYNEQF
clone_size: NA
v_call: TRBV7-6

cdr3_aa: ASSKAGRDHTEAF
clone_size: once
v_call: TRBV21-1

cdr3_aa: ASSVEGATDNEQF
clone_size: NA
v_call: TRBV9

cdr3_aa: ASSQESSSSYNEQF
clone_size: once
v_call: TRBV4-1

cdr3_aa: ASSPGQGLTQY
clone_size: NA
v_call: TRBV7-2

cdr3_aa: ASSLARLAAYNEQF
clone_size: NA
v_call: TRBV28

cdr3_aa: ASSYEGLGSYNEQF
clone_size: NA
v_call: TRBV6-5

cdr3_aa: ASSLGGRETQY
clone_size: NA
v_call: TRBV28

cdr3_aa: ASSPAWGGTDTQY
clone_size: NA
v_call: TRBV4-3